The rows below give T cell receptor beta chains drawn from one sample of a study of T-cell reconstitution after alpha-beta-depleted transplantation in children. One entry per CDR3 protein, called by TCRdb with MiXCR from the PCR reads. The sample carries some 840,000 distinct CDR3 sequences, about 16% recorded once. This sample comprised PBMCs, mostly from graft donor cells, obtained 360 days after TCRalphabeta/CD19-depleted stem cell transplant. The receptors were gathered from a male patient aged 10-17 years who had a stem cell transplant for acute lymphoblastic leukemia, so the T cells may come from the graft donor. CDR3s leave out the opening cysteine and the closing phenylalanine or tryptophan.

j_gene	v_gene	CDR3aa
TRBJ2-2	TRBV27	ASSLVTGGEYTGELF
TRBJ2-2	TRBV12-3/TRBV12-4	ASSLPIPDTGELF
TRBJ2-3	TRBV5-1	ASSIRTDSTDTQY
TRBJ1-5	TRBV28	ASSFPEPQH
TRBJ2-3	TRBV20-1	RRLAGGFGGTQY
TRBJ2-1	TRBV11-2	ASSTPLAGNFGGYNEQF
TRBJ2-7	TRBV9	ASSVLGGVSYEQY
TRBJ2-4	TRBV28	ASSFLWTSVGNIQY
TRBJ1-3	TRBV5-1	ASSPSGQGLGGTIY
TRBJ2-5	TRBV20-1	SARVPLETQY
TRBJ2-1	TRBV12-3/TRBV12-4	ASSPWGLVYNEQF
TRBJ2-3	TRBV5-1	ASRRTSGLTDTQY
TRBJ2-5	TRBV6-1	ASKGAVWIQETQY
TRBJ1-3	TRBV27	ASSALTYSGNTIY
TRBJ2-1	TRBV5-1	ASSWNFPPPRGSYEQF
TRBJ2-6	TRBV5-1	ASSPTASGANVLT
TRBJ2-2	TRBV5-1	ASSLGPGDGTGELF
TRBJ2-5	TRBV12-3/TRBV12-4	ATRGGRETQY
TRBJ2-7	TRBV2	ASSGRGINSYEQY
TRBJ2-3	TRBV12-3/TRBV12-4	ASSRQGPVDTQY
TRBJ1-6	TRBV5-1	ASSLAQGYNSPLH
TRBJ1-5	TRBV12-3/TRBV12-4	ASSSDTLGAQH
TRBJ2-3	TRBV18	ASSPPGRVGTDTQY
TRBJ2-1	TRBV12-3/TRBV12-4	ASSLWGPELNEQF
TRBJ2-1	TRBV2	ASRTMRGRSWNEQF
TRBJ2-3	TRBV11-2	ASSPHGGTDTQY
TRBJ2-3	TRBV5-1	ASSLSPSDTQY
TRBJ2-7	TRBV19	ASSPSLRPAYEQY
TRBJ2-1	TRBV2	ATTSGRTYEQF
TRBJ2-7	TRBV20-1	SVDSGYLSGKGQY
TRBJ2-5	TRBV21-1	ASSKGGNRGYQETQY
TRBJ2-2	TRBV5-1	ASSSQAGSNTGELF
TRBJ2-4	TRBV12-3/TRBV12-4	ASSLGGAGIAKNIQY
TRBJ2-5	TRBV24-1	ATSDLPQETQY
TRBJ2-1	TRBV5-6	ASSLAPSGAGQF
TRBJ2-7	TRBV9	ASSGGLAGYEQY
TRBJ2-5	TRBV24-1	ATSDLNGQAQY
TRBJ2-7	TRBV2	ASTRTSGSADEQY
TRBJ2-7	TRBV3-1	ASSQGPPSSYEQY
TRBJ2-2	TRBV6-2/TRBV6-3	ASSYPVGRDGGELF
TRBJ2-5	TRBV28	AHKGASGRAQY
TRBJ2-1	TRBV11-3	ASSITGASEQF
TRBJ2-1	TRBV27	ASSLLGGTYNEQF
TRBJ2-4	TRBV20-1	SATDRGRPKNIQY
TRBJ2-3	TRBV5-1	ASSLDGQGMDTQY
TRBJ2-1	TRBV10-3	AISESVIRGPYNEQF
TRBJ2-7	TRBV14	ASSHLAGAGAFLPYEQY
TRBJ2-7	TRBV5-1	ASSLVPLAGGPRYEQY
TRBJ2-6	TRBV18	ASSRLPVPGSGANVLT
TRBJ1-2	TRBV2	ASSPPAGYT
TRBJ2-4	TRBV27	ASWDRAAKNIQY
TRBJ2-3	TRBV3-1	ASSQAWDYLSALSSTDTQY
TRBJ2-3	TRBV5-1	ASSPITGRADTQY
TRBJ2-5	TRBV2	ATVSGQGKAKTQY
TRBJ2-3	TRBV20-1	SAPPLGGRTDTQY
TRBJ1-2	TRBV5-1	ASTRGRASNYGYT
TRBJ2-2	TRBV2	ASSGKELF